Presented here are 5 T cell receptor beta chains from one specimen sequenced in a study of T cells after yellow fever vaccination. TCRdb re-called the 5' RACE reads through MiXCR, storing one row per CDR3 protein. The table shows about 370,000 distinct CDR3 sequences, with around a tenth occurring only once. Sequenced material: PBMCs, taken on the day of the first yellow fever vaccination. These receptors were obtained from a man between 18 and 35 years old who received the YFV17D yellow fever vaccine.

V is TRBV6-1 and J is TRBJ2-5, with D unresolved. The CDR3 length is 13 residues. The germline CDR1 and CDR2 sequences are MNHNS and SASEGT. Trimming shortened V by 2 bases and J by 5 bases, and 9 bases separated the two germline ends. The CDR3 protein is CASSELRWETQYF. CDR3 DNA sequence: TGTGCCAGCAGTGAACTCCGATGGGAGACCCAGTACTTC.

V is TRBV25-1 and J is TRBJ1-4; TRBD1 matches at 7 bases. Germline CDR1 and CDR2: MGHDK and SYGVNS. The CDR3 consists of 12 residues. After removal of 11 bases from V and 6 bases from J, the junction contained 6 bases not matched to a gene. CDR3 bases: TGTGCCCAGATAACAGGGGATGAAAAACTGTTTTTT. Translation: CAQITGDEKLFF.

This clonotype came up a few times. The chain couples TRBV5-1 to TRBJ2-1; TRBD2 agrees at 9 bases. CDR3 length equals 14 residues. V lost 1 base and J lost 8; bases outside the gene matches: 4. The germline V gene encodes CDR1 SGHRS and CDR2 YFSETQ. CDR3 in DNA: TGCGCCAGCAGCTTGCTAGCGGGGAAGTATGAGCAGTTCTTC. It codes for CASSLLAGKYEQFF.

The chain carries TRBV19 and TRBJ2-3; TRBD1 or TRBD2 may be the D gene (5 bases each). CDR1 is LNHDA, CDR2 SQIVND, per germline (reference sequence). The CDR3 has 17 amino acids. The germline V and J ends were trimmed by 5 bases and 4 bases, with 22 bases remaining between them. The CDR3 loop reads CASSPRFLGVGPDTQYF. DNA for the CDR3: TGTGCCAGTAGTCCCCGGTTTCTGGGGGTGGGTCCAGATACGCAGTATTTT.

The J gene is TRBJ2-7, the V gene TRBV5-1; D possibly corresponds to TRBD2 (6 bases). Germline V gene lookup returns CDR1 SGHRS and CDR2 YFSETQ. The CDR3 is made up of 14 amino acids. V lost 4 bases to trimming and J lost 0 bases, with 11 bases between them. The CDR3 region has the DNA TGCGCCAGCAGCGGGGGACTCCTCTCCTACGAGCAGTACTTC. Translation gives CASSGGLLSYEQYF.